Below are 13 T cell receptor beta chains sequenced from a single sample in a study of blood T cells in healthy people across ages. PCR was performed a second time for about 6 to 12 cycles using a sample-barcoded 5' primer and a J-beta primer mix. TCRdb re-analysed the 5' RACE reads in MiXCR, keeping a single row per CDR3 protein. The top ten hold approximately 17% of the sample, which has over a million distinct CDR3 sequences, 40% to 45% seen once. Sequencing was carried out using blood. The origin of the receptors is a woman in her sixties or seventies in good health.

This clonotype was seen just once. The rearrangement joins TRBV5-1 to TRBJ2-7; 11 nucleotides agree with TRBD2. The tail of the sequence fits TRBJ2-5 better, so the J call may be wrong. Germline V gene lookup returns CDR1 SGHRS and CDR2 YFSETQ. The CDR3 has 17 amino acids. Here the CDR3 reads CASSLPHQLAGVETQYF. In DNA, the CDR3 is TGCGCCAGCAGCTTGCCACACCAACTAGCGGGAGTTGAGACCCAGTACTTC.

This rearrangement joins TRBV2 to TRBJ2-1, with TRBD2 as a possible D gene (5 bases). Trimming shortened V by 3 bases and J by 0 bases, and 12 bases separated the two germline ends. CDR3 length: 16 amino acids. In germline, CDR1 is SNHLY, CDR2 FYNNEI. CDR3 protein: CASSDRGPSSYNEQFF. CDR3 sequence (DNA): TGTGCCAGCAGTGACCGGGGTCCTAGCTCCTACAATGAGCAGTTCTTC.

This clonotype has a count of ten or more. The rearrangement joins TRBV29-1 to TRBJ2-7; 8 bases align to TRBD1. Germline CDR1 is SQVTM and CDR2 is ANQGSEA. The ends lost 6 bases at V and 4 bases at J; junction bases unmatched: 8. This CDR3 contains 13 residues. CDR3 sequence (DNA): TGCAGCGTGGCAGCAGGGGGCGTTTACGAGCAGTACTTC. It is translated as CSVAAGGVYEQYF.

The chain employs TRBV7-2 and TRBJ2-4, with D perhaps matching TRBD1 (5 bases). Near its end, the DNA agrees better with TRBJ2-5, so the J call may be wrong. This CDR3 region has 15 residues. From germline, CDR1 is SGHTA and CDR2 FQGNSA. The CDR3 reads CASSFDSRAQETQYF. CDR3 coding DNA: TGTGCCAGCAGCTTTGACAGTAGGGCCCAAGAGACCCAGTACTTC.

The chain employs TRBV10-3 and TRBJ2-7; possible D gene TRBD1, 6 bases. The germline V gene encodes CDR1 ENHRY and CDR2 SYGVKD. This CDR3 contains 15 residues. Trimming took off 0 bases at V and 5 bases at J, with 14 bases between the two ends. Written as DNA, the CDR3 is TGTGCCATCAGTGAGTCGCAGGGGCAAGGCCACGAGCAGTACTTC. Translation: CAISESQGQGHEQYF.

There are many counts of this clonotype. For the CDR3, the DNA is TGTGCCAGCAGCTTAGCGGGGACCACCACACGCAATGAGCAGTTCTTC. Translation gives CASSLAGTTTRNEQFF. The genes are TRBV7-2 and TRBJ2-1; D may correspond to TRBD1 or TRBD2 (5 bases each). The germline V gene has CDR1 SGHTA and CDR2 FQGNSA. The CDR3 sequence is 16 residues long. V was pared by 0 bases and J by 6 bases, with 15 bases between.

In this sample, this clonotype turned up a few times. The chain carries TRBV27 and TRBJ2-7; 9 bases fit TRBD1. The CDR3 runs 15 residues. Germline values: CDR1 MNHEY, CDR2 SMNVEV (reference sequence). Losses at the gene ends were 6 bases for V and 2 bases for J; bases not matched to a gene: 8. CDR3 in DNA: TGTGCCAGCAGCCCCGGGACAGGGCTTACCTACGAGCAGTACTTC. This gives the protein CASSPGTGLTYEQYF.

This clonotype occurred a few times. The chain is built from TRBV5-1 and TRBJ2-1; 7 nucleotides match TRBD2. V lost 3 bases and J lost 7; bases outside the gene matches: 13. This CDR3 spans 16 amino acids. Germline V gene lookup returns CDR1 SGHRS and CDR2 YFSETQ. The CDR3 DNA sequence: TGCGCCAGCAGCTCCCCCGGGCTTGGGAGGGCAAATGAGCAGTTCTTC. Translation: CASSSPGLGRANEQFF.

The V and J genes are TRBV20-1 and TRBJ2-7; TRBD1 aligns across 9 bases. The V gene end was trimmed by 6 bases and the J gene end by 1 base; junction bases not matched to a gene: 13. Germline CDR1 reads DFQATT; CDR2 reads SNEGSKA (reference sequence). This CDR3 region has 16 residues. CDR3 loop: CSAPGTGSAGSYEQYF. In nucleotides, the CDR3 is TGCAGTGCCCCCGGGACAGGGTCTGCTGGGTCCTACGAGCAGTACTTC.

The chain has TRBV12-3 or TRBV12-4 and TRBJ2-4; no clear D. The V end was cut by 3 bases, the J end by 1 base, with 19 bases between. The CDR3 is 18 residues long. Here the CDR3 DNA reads TGTGCCAGCAGTTTGGAGCAGAAGACGAGTTTGGCCAAAAACATTCAGTACTTC. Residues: CASSLEQKTSLAKNIQYF.

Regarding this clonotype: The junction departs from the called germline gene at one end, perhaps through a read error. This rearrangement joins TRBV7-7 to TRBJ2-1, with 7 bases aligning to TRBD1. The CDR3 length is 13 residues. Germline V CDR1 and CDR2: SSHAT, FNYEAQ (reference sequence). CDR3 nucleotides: TGTGCCAGCAGCCCAGGGGGTCTCAATGAGCAGTTATTC. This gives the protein CASSPGGLNEQLF.

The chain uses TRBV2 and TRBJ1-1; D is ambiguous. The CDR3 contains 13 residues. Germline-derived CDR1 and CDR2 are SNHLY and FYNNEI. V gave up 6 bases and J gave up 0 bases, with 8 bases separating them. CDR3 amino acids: CASRKTLNTEAFF. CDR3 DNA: TGTGCCAGCAGGAAGACATTGAACACTGAAGCTTTCTTT.

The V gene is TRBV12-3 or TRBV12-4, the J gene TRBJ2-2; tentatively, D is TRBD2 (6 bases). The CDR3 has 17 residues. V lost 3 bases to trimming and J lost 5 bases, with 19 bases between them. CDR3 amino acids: CASSFGVWRGLTGELFF. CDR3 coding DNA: TGTGCCAGCAGTTTTGGGGTCTGGAGGGGATTGACCGGGGAGCTGTTTTTT.